The 2 T cell receptor beta chains presented below share a single source sample, sequenced in a study of a mutant IDH1 vaccine in newly diagnosed glioma. TCRdb's copy holds only in-frame clones and misses some; the assay was immunoSEQ multiplex PCR. The data hold about 56,000 clones, with 87% observed a single time. Specified time point: week 23, last vaccination. Doses consisted of 300 ug of mutant IDH1 20-mer peptide each, paired with topical imiquimod. These receptors' antigens are unknown. This specimen consisted of PBMCs, obtained from a glioma patient whose treatment included an IDH1 peptide vaccine. These receptors were taken from a middle-aged man with glioma.

V and J are TRBV5-6 and TRBJ1-1; no definite D call. Germline V gene lookup returns CDR1 SGHDT and CDR2 YYEEEE. This CDR3 comprises 14 residues. V was shortened by 1 base and J by 4 bases, with 11 bases between the two germline ends. Written as DNA, the CDR3 is TGTGCCAGCAGCTTGATCCGTGGGGTCACTGAAGCTTTCTTT. Residues: CASSLIRGVTEAFF.

The chain employs TRBV27 and TRBJ1-2; 12 bases agree with TRBD1. Trimming cost V 4 bases and J 13 bases; bases outside gene matches: 13. Germline CDR1 MNHEY, CDR2 SMNVEV (reference sequence). The CDR3 extends over 15 amino acids. This CDR3 is CASSSPLPGQGAVTF. In nucleotides, the CDR3 is TGTGCCAGCAGTTCCCCTCTCCCGGGACAGGGGGCGGTCACCTTC.